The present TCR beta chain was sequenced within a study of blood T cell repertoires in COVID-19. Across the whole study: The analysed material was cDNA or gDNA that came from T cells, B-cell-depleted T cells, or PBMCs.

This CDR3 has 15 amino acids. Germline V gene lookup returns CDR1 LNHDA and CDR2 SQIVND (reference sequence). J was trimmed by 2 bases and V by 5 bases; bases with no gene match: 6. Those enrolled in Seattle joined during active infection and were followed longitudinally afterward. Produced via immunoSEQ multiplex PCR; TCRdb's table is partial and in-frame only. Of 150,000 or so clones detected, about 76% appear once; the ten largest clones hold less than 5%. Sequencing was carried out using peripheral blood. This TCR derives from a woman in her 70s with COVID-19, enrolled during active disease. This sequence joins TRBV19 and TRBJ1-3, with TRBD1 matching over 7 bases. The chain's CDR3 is CASSVYRGTGNTIYF. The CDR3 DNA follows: TGTGCCAGTAGTGTATACAGGGGAACTGGAAACACCATATATTTT. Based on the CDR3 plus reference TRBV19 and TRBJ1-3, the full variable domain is DGGITQSPKYLFRKEGQNVTLSCEQNLNHDAMYWYRQDPGQGLRLIYYSQIVNDFQKGDIAEGYSVSREKKESFPLTVTSAQKNPTAFYLCASSVYRGTGNTIYFGEGSWLTVV.